This TCR beta chain stems from a study of cytomegalovirus exposure and HLA in healthy donors. Study-level background: The same platform was used for the roughly 130 validation repertoires as for the approximately 670 first-cohort repertoires, as reported in a later analysis. Broader study findings: Per published reports, the classifier diagnosed cytomegalovirus status with high specificity and sensitivity.

Trimming removed 0 bases at V and 6 bases at J, with 4 bases between. There are 12 residues in the CDR3. Germline V gene data show CDR1 as LGHNA and CDR2 as YNFKEQ. Comments on this clone: The antigen remains unidentified.

Profiling relied on immunoSEQ multiplex PCR, and the TCRdb table lists in-frame clones only, not all of them. Among around 99,000 clones, approximately 91% were seen once, and the ten largest hold approximately 2%. The sequence was obtained from a woman between 18 and 30 years old in good health and CMV-seronegative. The rearrangement uses TRBV4-2 and TRBJ2-3; no clear D gene. Sequenced material: PBMCs. CDR3 region: CASSQEGDTQYF. CDR3 sequence (DNA): TGTGCCAGCAGCCAAGAGGGCGATACGCAGTATTTT.